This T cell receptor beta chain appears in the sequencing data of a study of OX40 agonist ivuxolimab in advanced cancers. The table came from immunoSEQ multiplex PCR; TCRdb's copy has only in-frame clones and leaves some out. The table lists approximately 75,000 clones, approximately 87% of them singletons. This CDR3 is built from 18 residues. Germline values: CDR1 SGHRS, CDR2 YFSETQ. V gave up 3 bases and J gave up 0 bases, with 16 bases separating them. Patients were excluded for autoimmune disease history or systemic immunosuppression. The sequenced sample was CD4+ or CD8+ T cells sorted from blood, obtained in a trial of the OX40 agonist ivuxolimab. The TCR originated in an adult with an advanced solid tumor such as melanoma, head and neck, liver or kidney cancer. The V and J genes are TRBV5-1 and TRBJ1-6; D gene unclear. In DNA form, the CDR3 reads TGCGCCAGCAGCTACGATTCCCCACCAGGCTCCTATAATTCACCCCTCCACTTT. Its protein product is CASSYDSPPGSYNSPLHF.